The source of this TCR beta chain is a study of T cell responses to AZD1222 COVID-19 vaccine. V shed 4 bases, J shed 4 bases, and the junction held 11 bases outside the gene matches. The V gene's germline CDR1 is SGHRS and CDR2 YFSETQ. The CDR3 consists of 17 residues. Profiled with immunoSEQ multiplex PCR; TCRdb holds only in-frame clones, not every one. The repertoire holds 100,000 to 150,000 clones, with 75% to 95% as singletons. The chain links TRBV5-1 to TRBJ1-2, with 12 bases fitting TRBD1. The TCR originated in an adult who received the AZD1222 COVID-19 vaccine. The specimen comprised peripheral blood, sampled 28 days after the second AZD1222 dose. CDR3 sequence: CASSPRDRGLWAYGYTF. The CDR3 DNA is TGCGCCAGCAGCCCCCGGGACAGGGGGCTTTGGGCCTATGGCTACACCTTC.